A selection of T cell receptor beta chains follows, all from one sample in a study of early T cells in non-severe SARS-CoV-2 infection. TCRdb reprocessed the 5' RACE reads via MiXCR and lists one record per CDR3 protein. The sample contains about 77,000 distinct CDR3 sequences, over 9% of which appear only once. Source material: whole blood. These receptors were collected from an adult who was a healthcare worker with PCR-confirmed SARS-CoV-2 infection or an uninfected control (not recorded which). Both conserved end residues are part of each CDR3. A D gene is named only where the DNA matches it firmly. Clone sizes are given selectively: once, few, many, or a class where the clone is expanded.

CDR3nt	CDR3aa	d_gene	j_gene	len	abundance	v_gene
TGTGCCAGCTCGTATACGACAGGATCTGAAGCTTTCTTT	CASSYTTGSEAFF	-	TRBJ1-1	13	few	TRBV18
TGTGCCAGCAGCCAAGTGGAGGCAGATACGCAGTATTTT	CASSQVEADTQYF	-	TRBJ2-3	13	few	TRBV3-1
TGTGCCAGCAGCTATCGACAGGGTCATAATTCACCCCTCCACTTT	CASSYRQGHNSPLHF	TRBD1	TRBJ1-6	15	-	TRBV5-4
TGTGCCAGCAGCGTCCGGGACTCGAGTGAGCAGTACTTC	CASSVRDSSEQYF	-	TRBJ2-7	13	few	TRBV7-3
TGCAGCGTTGAAGAAAGGCTAGCAGGGGAGCAGTTCTTC	CSVEERLAGEQFF	-	TRBJ2-1	13	-	TRBV29-1
TGTGCCAGCAGTCTGGACAGGGGAGGTCAGCCCCAGCATTTT	CASSLDRGGQPQHF	TRBD1	TRBJ1-5	14	many	TRBV28
TGTGCCAGCAGCCCTCTTGGTCGGGGGCAGTTCTTC	CASSPLGRGQFF	-	TRBJ2-1	12	many	TRBV7-9
TGTGCCAGCAGTTCGCCCCCCAGGGGGCGGGATGGCTACACCTTC	CASSSPPRGRDGYTF	TRBD1	TRBJ1-2	15	-	TRBV28
TGTGCCAGCAGCCGGGCGGGAGAAAATGAGCAGTTCTTC	CASSRAGENEQFF	TRBD2	TRBJ2-1	13	few	TRBV14
TGTGCCAGCAGCTTCCCCCATCCCCTTAGCGGGAGTGTCTACGAGCAGTACTTC	CASSFPHPLSGSVYEQYF	TRBD2	TRBJ2-7	18	many	TRBV7-2
TGCAGTGCGGACGGACAAGGAGGGAGGGCCGGCGAGCAGTACTTC	CSADGQGGRAGEQYF	TRBD2	TRBJ2-7	15	-	TRBV20-1
TGTGCCAGCAGCCACGGGACCCTCGGCCGGGACAGGGGCATAAGCGGAAAACTGTTTTTT	CASSHGTLGRDRGISGKLFF	TRBD1	TRBJ1-4	20	-	TRBV3-1
TGTACCAGCAGTTTGTGCGGGAGCGATGAGCAGTTCTTC	CTSSLCGSDEQFF	TRBD2	TRBJ2-1	13	-	TRBV6-6
TGTGCCAGCAGCTTAGCTTTTGAGGATACGCAGTATTTT	CASSLAFEDTQYF	-	TRBJ2-3	13	few	TRBV7-9